The TCR beta chain under discussion was sequenced for a study of tumor-infiltrating lymphocytes in primary liver carcinoma. Study in general: Tissue type made little difference to sample yields of roughly 3.5 to 7.13 million productive TCRbeta reads.

There are 15 residues in the CDR3. V lost 11 bases and J lost 6, with 26 bases in between. CDR1 is MGHDK and CDR2 is SYGVNS in the germline V gene. The roughly 18-32 mg bulk tissue piece was not sorted before simultaneous RNA and DNA extraction. Total RNA (around 500 ng) served as template for TCR beta cDNA synthesis primed by a constant-region primer. Library construction for TCR beta comprised three nested multiplex PCR rounds performed with slightly modified ARM-PCR. Forward primers for TRBV1-TRBV30 and a C-beta reverse primer served the first two PCR rounds, at about 10 cycles each. Each CDR3 protein is one row after TCRdb ran MiXCR on the multiplex PCR reads. The repertoire holds tens of thousands of distinct CDR3 sequences, with roughly 72% as singletons.

The chain uses TRBV25-1 and TRBJ2-7; no definite D call. The sequencing input was liver tumor tissue from sampling region 1. Noted subset: tumor region T1, superior pole. The source of this sequence is a middle-aged man with primary liver carcinoma and hepatitis B virus infection. In nucleotides, the CDR3 is TGTGCCCCCACCCTCGGGTCCCAGAATTGCTGCGAGCAGTACTTC. Translation: CAPTLGSQNCCEQYF.